This T cell receptor beta chain originates from a study of graft-versus-host responses after intestinal transplantation. The protocol was immunoSEQ multiplex PCR, while the TCRdb copy is restricted to in-frame clones and leaves out a portion. This table holds roughly 90,000 clones, 88% found once. Concerning this clone: Its cognate antigen is unknown.

V was pared by 1 base and J by 7 bases, with 5 bases of the junction left unmatched. The CDR3 contains 17 residues. CDR1 is KGHSH, CDR2 LQKENI, per germline. V and J are TRBV18 and TRBJ2-1; TRBD2 aligns across 15 bases. The origin of this receptor is a human donor who was the organ donor for an intestinal transplant. The specimen was unstimulated CD4+ T cells sorted from spleen or lymph node cells, collected before transplant. This CDR3 is CASSPLRTSGRGNEQFF. In nucleotides, the CDR3 is TGTGCCAGCTCACCACTGCGGACTAGCGGGAGGGGGAATGAGCAGTTCTTC.